This record concerns one TCR beta chain sequence. The entry originates in a study of monozygotic twins with inflammatory bowel disease. The CDR3 contains 15 residues. From germline, CDR1 is SGHAT and CDR2 FQNNGV. TCRdb processed the 5' RACE reads again and assigns one entry to each CDR3 protein, with no DNA. The table lists around 380,000 distinct CDR3 sequences. The chain carries TRBV11-2 and TRBJ2-1; TCRdb lists TRBD2, though no DNA is available to test this call. Sample: blood. This TCR was sampled from a human donor with ulcerative colitis or Crohn's disease, or a healthy co-twin of an affected twin (not recorded which). Here the CDR3 reads CASSLIRSSSGEQFF.